The rows below give T cell receptor beta chains drawn from one sample of a study of cytomegalovirus exposure and HLA in healthy donors. TCRdb's table, derived via immunoSEQ multiplex PCR, lists solely in-frame clones and lacks some. The sample carries some 120,000 clones, 60% to 85% recorded once. Material: PBMCs. The receptors come from a woman aged 35 to 49 in good health and CMV-seronegative. Both conserved end residues are part of each CDR3. A D gene is named only where the DNA matches it firmly. Clone size is not always given. Where it is, it says once, few, many or a class for expanded clones.

V gene: TRBV28
J gene: TRBJ2-3
D gene: .
clone size: .
CDR3 protein: CASSLERAYRDTQYF
CDR3 DNA: TGTGCCAGCAGTTTGGAGCGGGCCTACAGGGATACGCAGTATTTT

V gene: TRBV19
J gene: TRBJ1-1
D gene: TRBD1
clone size: once
CDR3 protein: CASSIRQGNTEAFF
CDR3 DNA: TGTGCCAGTAGTATAAGACAGGGAAACACTGAAGCTTTCTTT

V gene: TRBV4-1
J gene: TRBJ1-5
D gene: TRBD1
clone size: .
CDR3 protein: CASSQGHRDSDQPQHF
CDR3 DNA: TGCGCCAGCAGCCAAGGGCATAGGGACAGTGATCAGCCCCAGCATTTT

V gene: TRBV5-6
J gene: TRBJ2-7
D gene: .
clone size: .
CDR3 protein: CASSLTGNEQYF
CDR3 DNA: TGTGCCAGCAGCTTGACGGGGAATGAGCAGTACTTC

V gene: TRBV28
J gene: TRBJ2-1
D gene: .
clone size: .
CDR3 protein: CASSMPNKNEQFF
CDR3 DNA: TGTGCCAGCAGTATGCCAAACAAAAATGAGCAGTTCTTC

V gene: TRBV7-2
J gene: TRBJ2-7
D gene: .
clone size: .
CDR3 protein: CASSFPGYEQYF
CDR3 DNA: TGTGCCAGCAGCTTCCCCGGTTACGAGCAGTACTTC

V gene: TRBV6-1
J gene: TRBJ2-7
D gene: TRBD2
clone size: .
CDR3 protein: CASSELGLADYEQYF
CDR3 DNA: TGTGCCAGCAGTGAGCTGGGACTAGCGGACTACGAGCAGTACTTC

V gene: TRBV6-4
J gene: TRBJ2-3
D gene: .
clone size: .
CDR3 protein: CASRAGMHTDTQYF
CDR3 DNA: TGTGCCAGCAGAGCCGGGATGCACACAGATACGCAGTATTTT

V gene: TRBV5-1
J gene: TRBJ2-1
D gene: .
clone size: .
CDR3 protein: CASSLAPGLQRSYNEQFF
CDR3 DNA: TGCGCCAGCAGCCTAGCGCCCGGTCTTCAGCGCTCCTACAATGAGCAGTTCTTC

V gene: TRBV6-6
J gene: TRBJ2-7
D gene: TRBD2
clone size: .
CDR3 protein: CASTLQGGTSGYEQYF
CDR3 DNA: TGTGCCAGCACCTTACAGGGGGGGACTAGCGGCTACGAGCAGTACTTC

V gene: TRBV6-5
J gene: TRBJ2-5
D gene: .
clone size: .
CDR3 protein: CASNRGAFQETQYF
CDR3 DNA: TGTGCCAGCAACCGGGGGGCTTTCCAAGAGACCCAGTACTTC

V gene: TRBV9
J gene: TRBJ2-5
D gene: .
clone size: .
CDR3 protein: CASSVSYGQETQYF
CDR3 DNA: TGTGCCAGCAGCGTAAGTTACGGTCAAGAGACCCAGTACTTC

V gene: TRBV5-1
J gene: TRBJ2-2
D gene: TRBD2
clone size: .
CDR3 protein: CASSGAGVLGTGELFF
CDR3 DNA: TGCGCCAGCAGCGGAGCGGGAGTGCTTGGCACCGGGGAGCTGTTTTTT

V gene: TRBV25-1
J gene: TRBJ2-7
D gene: TRBD1
clone size: .
CDR3 protein: CASSDSMTGGLFGYEQYF
CDR3 DNA: TGTGCCAGCAGTGATAGCATGACAGGGGGCCTTTTTGGGTACGAGCAGTACTTC

V gene: TRBV7-2
J gene: TRBJ2-1
D gene: .
clone size: .
CDR3 protein: CASSPPGDNEQFF
CDR3 DNA: TGTGCCAGCAGCCCACCCGGTGACAATGAGCAGTTCTTC

V gene: TRBV18
J gene: TRBJ2-1
D gene: TRBD2
clone size: .
CDR3 protein: CASFSTSGRGLGYNEQFF
CDR3 DNA: TGTGCCAGCTTCTCGACTAGCGGGAGAGGTCTGGGGTACAATGAGCAGTTCTTC

V gene: TRBV10-3
J gene: TRBJ2-2
D gene: TRBD2
clone size: once
CDR3 protein: CATTRTSGSDNTGELFF
CDR3 DNA: TGTGCCACAACCCGGACTAGCGGGAGTGATAACACCGGGGAGCTGTTTTTT

V gene: TRBV25-1
J gene: TRBJ1-2
D gene: .
clone size: .
CDR3 protein: CASSEYDYGYTF
CDR3 DNA: TGTGCCAGCAGTGAATACGACTATGGCTACACCTTC

V gene: TRBV6-5
J gene: TRBJ2-7
D gene: TRBD2
clone size: .
CDR3 protein: CASRRREREVDEQYF
CDR3 DNA: TGTGCCAGCAGGAGACGGGAGCGGGAGGTCGACGAGCAGTACTTC

V gene: TRBV18
J gene: TRBJ1-5
D gene: .
clone size: .
CDR3 protein: CASSPTNNQPQHF
CDR3 DNA: TGTGCCAGCTCACCCACTAACAATCAGCCCCAGCATTTT

V gene: TRBV28
J gene: TRBJ2-7
D gene: TRBD2
clone size: once
CDR3 protein: CATTTSGSFYEQYF
CDR3 DNA: TGTGCCACCACGACTAGCGGGAGCTTCTACGAGCAGTACTTC

V gene: TRBV27
J gene: TRBJ1-3
D gene: TRBD1
clone size: .
CDR3 protein: CASSPQGEAGNTIYF
CDR3 DNA: TGTGCCAGCAGTCCCCAGGGGGAGGCTGGAAACACCATATATTTT

V gene: TRBV5-1
J gene: TRBJ2-5
D gene: TRBD2
clone size: .
CDR3 protein: CASSLPVAGAETQYF
CDR3 DNA: TGCGCCAGCAGCTTACCTGTAGCGGGAGCAGAGACCCAGTACTTC

V gene: TRBV18
J gene: TRBJ2-1
D gene: .
clone size: .
CDR3 protein: CASSPPTGSGLDEQFF
CDR3 DNA: TGTGCCAGCTCCCCTCCTACAGGGTCGGGATTGGATGAGCAGTTCTTC

V gene: TRBV18
J gene: TRBJ1-2
D gene: TRBD1
clone size: .
CDR3 protein: CASSPSDRERGYTF
CDR3 DNA: TGTGCCAGCTCACCATCGGACAGGGAAAGGGGCTACACCTTC

V gene: TRBV13
J gene: TRBJ2-2
D gene: .
clone size: .
CDR3 protein: CASSFYSPTGELFF
CDR3 DNA: TGTGCCAGCAGCTTTTACAGTCCCACCGGGGAGCTGTTTTTT

V gene: TRBV7-8
J gene: TRBJ2-7
D gene: .
clone size: once
CDR3 protein: CASSFDPWTVFDREQYF
CDR3 DNA: TGTGCCAGCAGCTTCGATCCCTGGACAGTCTTCGACAGGGAGCAGTACTTC

V gene: TRBV19
J gene: TRBJ2-3
D gene: .
clone size: few
CDR3 protein: CASSIGSADTQYF
CDR3 DNA: TGTGCCAGTAGTATAGGGAGTGCAGATACGCAGTATTTT

V gene: TRBV15
J gene: TRBJ1-2
D gene: .
clone size: .
CDR3 protein: CATGRGGYGYTF
CDR3 DNA: TGTGCCACCGGACGGGGTGGTTATGGCTACACCTTC

V gene: TRBV13
J gene: TRBJ2-1
D gene: .
clone size: .
CDR3 protein: CASSPSPPRAGNEQFF
CDR3 DNA: TGTGCCAGCAGCCCCTCCCCCCCCCGGGCGGGCAATGAGCAGTTCTTC

V gene: TRBV7-2
J gene: TRBJ2-7
D gene: .
clone size: .
CDR3 protein: CASSSSFYEQYF
CDR3 DNA: TGTGCCAGCAGCTCTAGCTTCTACGAGCAGTACTTC

V gene: TRBV7-2
J gene: TRBJ2-7
D gene: TRBD2
clone size: .
CDR3 protein: CASSLLSGIYEQYF
CDR3 DNA: TGTGCCAGCAGCTTATTGAGCGGGATCTACGAGCAGTACTTC

V gene: TRBV18
J gene: TRBJ1-1
D gene: .
clone size: .
CDR3 protein: CASSPSVTEAFF
CDR3 DNA: TGTGCCAGCTCACCCTCAGTGACTGAAGCTTTCTTT